This TCR beta chain derives from a study of T cells expressing NK-cell markers. TCRdb reprocessed the 5' RACE reads; each CDR3 protein has one entry and no DNA is given. This sample's clone table lists about 400,000 distinct CDR3 sequences. Germline V gives CDR1 MNHEY, CDR2 SVGAGI. The CDR3 extends over 15 amino acids. This chain uses TRBV6-5 with TRBJ1-4; no DNA is available, so the TRBD1 call from TCRdb remains unchecked. The sequence came from a woman aged 45-59 years in good health. The sample consisted of blood T cells: a sorted CD56 or NKG2C T cell subset, CD4+ or CD8+ T cells, or bulk PBMC T cells (not recorded which). The CDR3 loop is CASTRAKAPNEKLFF.